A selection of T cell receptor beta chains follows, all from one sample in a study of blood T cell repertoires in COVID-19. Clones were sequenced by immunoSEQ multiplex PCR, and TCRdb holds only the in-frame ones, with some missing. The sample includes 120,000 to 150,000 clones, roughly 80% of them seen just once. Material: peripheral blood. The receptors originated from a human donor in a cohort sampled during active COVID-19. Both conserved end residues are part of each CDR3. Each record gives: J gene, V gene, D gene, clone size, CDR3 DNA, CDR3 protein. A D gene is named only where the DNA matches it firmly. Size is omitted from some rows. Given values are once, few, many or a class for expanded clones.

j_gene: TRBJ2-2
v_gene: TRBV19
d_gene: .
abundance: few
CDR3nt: TGTGCCAGTAGGGACCCAGGGGACACCGGGGAGCTGTTTTTT
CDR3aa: CASRDPGDTGELFF

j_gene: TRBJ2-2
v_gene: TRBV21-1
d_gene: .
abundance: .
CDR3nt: TGTGCCAGCAGCAAAGGCAGCGGGCCCAACGGCACCGGGGAGCTGTTTTTT
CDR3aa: CASSKGSGPNGTGELFF

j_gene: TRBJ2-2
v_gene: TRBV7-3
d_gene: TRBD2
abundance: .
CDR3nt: TGTGCCAGCAGCCGGACTAGCGGGGCGAACACCGGGGAGCTGTTTTTT
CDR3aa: CASSRTSGANTGELFF

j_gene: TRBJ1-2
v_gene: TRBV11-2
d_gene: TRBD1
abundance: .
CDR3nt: TGTGCCAGCAGCCTAGGACAGGGCGACTATGGCTACACCTTC
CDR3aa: CASSLGQGDYGYTF

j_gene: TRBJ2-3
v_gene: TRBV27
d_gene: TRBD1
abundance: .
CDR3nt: TGTGCCAGCAGTATCTCAGGGGGCGCCAGCCCGGGGTTT
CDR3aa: CASSISGGASPGF

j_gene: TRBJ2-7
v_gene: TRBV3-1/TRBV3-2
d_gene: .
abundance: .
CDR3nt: TGTGCCAGCAGCCAAACAGGGAGGGAATACGAGCAGTACTTC
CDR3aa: CASSQTGREYEQYF

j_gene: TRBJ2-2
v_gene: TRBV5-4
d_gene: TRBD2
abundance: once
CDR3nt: TGTGCCAGCAGCCCCCGCGGACTAGCGGGAGGTACCGGGGAGCTGTTTTTT
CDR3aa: CASSPRGLAGGTGELFF

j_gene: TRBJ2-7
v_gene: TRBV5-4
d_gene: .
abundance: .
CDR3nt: TGTGCCAGCAGCCAAGACAGAGGGGGCTACGAGCAGTACTTC
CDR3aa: CASSQDRGGYEQYF

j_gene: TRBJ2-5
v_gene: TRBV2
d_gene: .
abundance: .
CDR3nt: TGTGCCAGCGTTGGAGACCTCCAAGAGACCCAGTACTTC
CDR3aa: CASVGDLQETQYF

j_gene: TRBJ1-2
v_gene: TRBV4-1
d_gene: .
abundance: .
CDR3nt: TGCGCCAGCAGCCAAGTTAGACTCAAGGAGTATGGCTACACCTTC
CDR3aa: CASSQVRLKEYGYTF

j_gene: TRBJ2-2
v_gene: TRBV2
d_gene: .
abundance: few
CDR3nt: TGTGCCAGCAGTGCGACAGTTTCGGTCACCGGGGAGCTGTTTTTT
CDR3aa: CASSATVSVTGELFF

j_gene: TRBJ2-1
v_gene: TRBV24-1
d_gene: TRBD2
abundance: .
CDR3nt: TGTGCCACCAGTGACCACCAACTAGCGGGACCTTACAATGAGCAGTTCTTC
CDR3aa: CATSDHQLAGPYNEQFF

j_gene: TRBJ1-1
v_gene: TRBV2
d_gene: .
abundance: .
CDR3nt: TGTGCCACCCAAGTCGGGGAACTATCTGAAGCTTTCTTT
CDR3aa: CATQVGELSEAFF

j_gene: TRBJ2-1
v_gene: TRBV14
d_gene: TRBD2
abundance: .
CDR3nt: TGTGCCAGCAGCCAACCTAGCGGGGGGGCCTCCAATGAGCAGTTCTTC
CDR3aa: CASSQPSGGASNEQFF

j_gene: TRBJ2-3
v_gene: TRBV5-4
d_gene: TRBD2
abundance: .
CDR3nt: TGTGCCAGCAGCTTGCTAGCGGGAGATTCGACAGATACGCAGTATTTT
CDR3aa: CASSLLAGDSTDTQYF

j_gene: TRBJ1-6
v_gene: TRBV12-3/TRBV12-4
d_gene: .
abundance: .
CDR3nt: TGTGCCAGCAGACAGGCTAATTCACCCCTCCACTTT
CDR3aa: CASRQANSPLHF

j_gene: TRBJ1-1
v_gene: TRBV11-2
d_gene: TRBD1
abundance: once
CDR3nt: TGTGCCAGCAGCTTAACAGGGGGCATCACTGAAGCTTTCTTT
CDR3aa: CASSLTGGITEAFF

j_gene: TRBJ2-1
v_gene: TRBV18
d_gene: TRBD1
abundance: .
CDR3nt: TGTGCCAGCTCACCGGGACAGAGCTACAATGAGCAGTTCTTC
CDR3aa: CASSPGQSYNEQFF

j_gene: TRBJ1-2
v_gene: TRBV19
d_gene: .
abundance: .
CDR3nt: TGTGCCAGTAGTATGATGAGCTATGGCTACACCTTC
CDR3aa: CASSMMSYGYTF

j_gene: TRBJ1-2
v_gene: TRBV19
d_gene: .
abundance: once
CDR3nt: TGTGCCAGTAGTTTGACAGGCGAGGACTATGGCTACACCTTC
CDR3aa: CASSLTGEDYGYTF

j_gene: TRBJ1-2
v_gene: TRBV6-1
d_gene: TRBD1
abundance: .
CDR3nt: TGTGCCAGCAGTGATCAAGGACAGGGTTTCCTCTATGGCTACACCTTC
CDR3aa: CASSDQGQGFLYGYTF

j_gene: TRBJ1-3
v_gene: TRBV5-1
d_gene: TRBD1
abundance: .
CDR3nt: TGCGCCAGCAGCCCCATGAGGACAGGGGCAGGAAACACCATATATTTT
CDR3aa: CASSPMRTGAGNTIYF

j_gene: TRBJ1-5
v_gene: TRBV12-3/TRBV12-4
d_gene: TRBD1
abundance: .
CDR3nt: TGTGCCAGCAGCCGTCAGGGGGATCAGCCCCAGCATTTT
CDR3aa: CASSRQGDQPQHF

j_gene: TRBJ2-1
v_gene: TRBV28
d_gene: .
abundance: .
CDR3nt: TGTGCCAGCAGTCCGACAGTTACCTACAATGAGCAGTTCTTC
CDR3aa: CASSPTVTYNEQFF

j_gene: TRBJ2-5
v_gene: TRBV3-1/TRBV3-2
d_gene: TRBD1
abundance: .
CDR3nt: TGTGCCAGCAGCTCCCGACAGGGGGAAGAGACCCAGTACTTC
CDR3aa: CASSSRQGEETQYF

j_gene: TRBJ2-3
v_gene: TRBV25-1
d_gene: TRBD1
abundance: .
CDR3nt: TGTGCCAGCAGTGCGCCGCAGGGGGCCGGCTCAGATACGCAGTATTTT
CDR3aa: CASSAPQGAGSDTQYF

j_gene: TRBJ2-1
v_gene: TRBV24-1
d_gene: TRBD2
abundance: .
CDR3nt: TGTGCCACCAGTGACTCGGACAGGACTAGCGCGAAGTTCTTC
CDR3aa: CATSDSDRTSAKFF

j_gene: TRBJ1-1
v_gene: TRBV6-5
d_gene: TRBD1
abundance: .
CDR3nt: TGTGCCAGCAGTTTCGATGACAGGGGTAACACTGAAGCTTTCTTT
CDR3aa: CASSFDDRGNTEAFF

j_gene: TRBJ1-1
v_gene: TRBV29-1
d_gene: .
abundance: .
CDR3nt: TGCAGCGTTGACGCTCGGACACGGCGGAACACTGAAGCTTTCTTT
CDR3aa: CSVDARTRRNTEAFF

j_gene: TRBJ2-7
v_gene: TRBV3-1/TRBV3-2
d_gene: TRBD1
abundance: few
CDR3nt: TGTGCCAGCAGCCCTAGGACAGGGTACGAGCAGTACTTC
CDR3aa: CASSPRTGYEQYF

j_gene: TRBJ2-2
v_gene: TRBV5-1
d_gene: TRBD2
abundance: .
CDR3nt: TGCGCCAGCAGCTGGGGGACTAGCGGGAGGACCTACACCGGGGAGCTGTTTTTT
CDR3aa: CASSWGTSGRTYTGELFF

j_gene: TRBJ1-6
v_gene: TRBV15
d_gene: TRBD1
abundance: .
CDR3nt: TGTGCCACCAGCAGGGACAGGGGCAACTTGGGATCACCCCTCCACTTT
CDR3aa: CATSRDRGNLGSPLHF

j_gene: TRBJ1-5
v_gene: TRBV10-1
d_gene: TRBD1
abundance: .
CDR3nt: TGCGCCAGCAGTTGGGACAGCGGCAATCAGCCCCAGCATTTT
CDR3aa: CASSWDSGNQPQHF

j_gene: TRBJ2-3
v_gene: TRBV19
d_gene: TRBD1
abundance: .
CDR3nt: TGTGCCAGTAGTATGGGGACAGCTTACACAGATACGCAGTATTTT
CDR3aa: CASSMGTAYTDTQYF

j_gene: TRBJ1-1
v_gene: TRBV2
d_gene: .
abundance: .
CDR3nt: TGTGCCAGCAGCCCCGAGGGAGAAGCTTTCTTT
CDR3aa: CASSPEGEAFF

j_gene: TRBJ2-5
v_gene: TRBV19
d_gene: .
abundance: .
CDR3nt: TGTGCCAGTAGTCCCTCGGGAACGTACCAAGAGACCCAGTACTTC
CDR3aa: CASSPSGTYQETQYF

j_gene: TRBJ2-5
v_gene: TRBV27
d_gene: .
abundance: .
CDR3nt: TGTGCCAGCAGTTTAGCGGCAGGGGACGAGACCCAGTACTTC
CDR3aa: CASSLAAGDETQYF

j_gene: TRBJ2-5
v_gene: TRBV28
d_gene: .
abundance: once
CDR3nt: TGTGCCAGCAGTTTGGGGCCAAGAAACAGGGACCCAAACCAAGAGACCCAGTACTTC
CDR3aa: CASSLGPRNRDPNQETQYF

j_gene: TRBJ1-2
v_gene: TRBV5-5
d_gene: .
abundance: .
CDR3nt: TGTGCCAGCAGCCCGGGGGGTACAGGGAGGAACTATGGCTACACCTTC
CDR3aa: CASSPGGTGRNYGYTF

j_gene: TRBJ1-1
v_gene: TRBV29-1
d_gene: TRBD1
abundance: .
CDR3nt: TGCAGCGTTGCCCCGACAGGGGAAGAGAACACTGAAGCTTTCTTT
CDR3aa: CSVAPTGEENTEAFF

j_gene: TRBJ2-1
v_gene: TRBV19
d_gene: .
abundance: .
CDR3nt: TGTGCCAGTAGTATAAACTCCAACGGAGGTAATGAGCAGTTCTTC
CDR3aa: CASSINSNGGNEQFF

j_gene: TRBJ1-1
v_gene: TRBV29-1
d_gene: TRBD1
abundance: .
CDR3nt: TGCAGCGCGGGGGAGACAGGGCCGAACACTGAAGCTTTCTTT
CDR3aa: CSAGETGPNTEAFF